This TCR beta chain was found in a study of cytomegalovirus exposure and HLA in healthy donors. Study-level background: An analysis done earlier identified more than 100 million unique TCR beta sequences from roughly 190 million T cells.

This clone was recorded once. What it binds is not known. The PCR employed 60 Vbeta primers together with 13 Jbeta primers. Using immunoSEQ multiplex PCR, the repertoire was profiled, and TCRdb retains in-frame clones only, with some absent. This table holds fewer than 85,000 clones, about three quarters found once. Germline V CDR1 and CDR2: GTSNPN, SVGIG (reference sequence). V was clipped by 4 bases and J by 12 bases; unmatched bases: 12. CDR3 length equals 13 residues. The study, taken as a whole, reports: Within an earlier analysis, most TCR beta V segments proved productive either about 90% or about 30% of the time. Immune exposure data for these donors was limited to CMV serostatus. Later analysis suggested links between common viral pathogens and several top significant clusters.

V usage is TRBV30 and J usage is TRBJ2-7; 10 nucleotides agree with TRBD2. This clonotype was sampled from a woman between 40 and 50 years old in good health and CMV-seropositive. Sequencing used PBMCs. The CDR3 is CAWNVLAGDPWYF. Written as DNA, the CDR3 is TGTGCCTGGAACGTCCTAGCGGGAGACCCGTGGTACTTC.